This TCR beta chain was recovered during a study of response to subunit inactivated influenza vaccine (dated by TCRdb to the late 2010s). Study-wide context: Deep quantitative profiling of the T cell receptor repertoire was used in the study to follow responses to a trivalent subunit inactivated influenza vaccine.

In this sample, this clonotype turned up once. Its target antigen remains unknown. Being one base from a much bigger clone, this may be a read error. Libraries were made using RT-PCR. TCRdb shows the sequencer as Illumina HiSeq 2500. TCRdb reprocessing: public reads trimmed at Q25 with fastp, clones called with MiXCR, in-frame beta chains kept. For every CDR3 protein sequence, its rows merge into one entry that carries the most common genes and DNA. Present in this sample are 150,000 to 200,000 distinct CDR3 sequences, about 10% of which were seen just once. Of the sample, roughly a third falls within the top ten clones. The CDR3 sequence holds 14 residues, the cysteine and phenylalanine included. The retained sequence is limited to the CDR3, 42 bases, with the frame set at the first base. Taken from the germline V gene, the CDR1 and CDR2 loops are ENHRY and SYGVKD. Results the study describes overall, beyond this receptor: The authors proposed that each seasonal influenza vaccination may bring in only a limited number of new T cells.

The chain is assembled from TRBV10-3 and TRBJ2-7; 7 bases in the junction line up with TRBD1. The source material was CD8+ T cells sorted from PBMCs, sampled around 2 years after vaccination. The TCR originated in a man aged 50 to 69 who received an inactivated influenza vaccine. Donor details come from another sample of the same person, matched by shared clones. CDR3 protein: CAISDSGGYSEQHF. The DNA sequence follows: TGTGCCATCAGTGATTCAGGGGGTTACTCCGAGCAGCACTTC.